The clone carrying this TCR beta chain was detected only a few times. What it binds is unknown. Unmatched junction bases numbered 3, after V lost 3 bases and J lost 2 bases. CDR3 length equals 16 residues. Germline assignment: CDR1 KGHDR and CDR2 SFDVKD. The data were taken from a study of T cells after yellow fever vaccination. Study results and caveats: Post-booster repertoires contained most primary-vaccination clones again (about 95% CD4, 85% to 90% CD8). There was a small share of clonotypes that showed up in both the CD4 and CD8 compartments.

A 5'RACE template-switching step, the method used to make TCR cDNA, added a universal primer site and UMIs. TCRdb independently ran MiXCR on the 5' RACE reads; one entry per CDR3 protein. The sample lists hundreds of thousands of distinct CDR3 sequences, around 5.3% occurring once. The specimen was CD4+ T cells sorted from PBMCs, collected on the day of the yellow fever booster vaccination. The chain is built from TRBV24-1 and TRBJ2-1; 10 bases align to TRBD2. The TCR originated in a man aged 18 to 29 who received the YFV17D yellow fever vaccine. The CDR3 DNA is TGTGCCACCAGTGATCGGACTAGCGGAACCTACAATGAGCAGTTCTTC. Amino acids: CATSDRTSGTYNEQFF.